Below, 9 T cell receptor beta chains from the same sample are listed, as sequenced in a study of OX40 agonist ivuxolimab in advanced cancers. To prepare the library, the immunoSEQ multiplex PCR assay was applied. TCRdb's version of the immuneACCESS table is confined to in-frame rearrangements and falls short of the full clone set. An unresolved V gene accounts for under half of the shortfall where checked; the remainder is of unknown origin. Recorded for this sample are 95,000 to 100,000 clones; about 79% of them occurred a single time. Clones ranked in the top ten supply more than 1.4% of the sample. Sequencing was performed on CD4+ or CD8+ T cells sorted from blood, taken in a trial of the OX40 agonist ivuxolimab. All receptors derive from an adult with an advanced solid tumor such as melanoma, head and neck, liver or kidney cancer.

CDR3 DNA: TGTGCCAGCCGCCCCGGAGCTAGCGGGGAGCAGTTCTTC. This gives the protein CASRPGASGEQFF. The J gene is TRBJ2-1, the V gene TRBV25-1, with 8 positions matching TRBD2. This CDR3 spans 13 amino acids. With V trimmed by 8 bases and J by 10 bases, 10 bases remained unmatched. Germline V lookup: CDR1 MGHDK, CDR2 SYGVNS.

J is TRBJ2-2 and V is TRBV10-2, with 8 nucleotides matching TRBD2. V lost 6 bases and J lost 6; bases outside the gene matches: 18. CDR1 and CDR2 from the germline V gene are WSHSY and SAAADI. The CDR3 sequence is 18 residues long. The CDR3 nucleotides are TGCGCCAGCAGAAAACCCACCAACGGGGGGGGCCCACCCGGGGAGCTGTTTTTT. Protein: CASRKPTNGGGPPGELFF.

The chain links TRBV4-2 to TRBJ1-5; D is unresolved. With 0 bases removed from V and 3 bases from J, the gap between germline ends came to 6 bases. Germline V gene data show CDR1 as LGHNA and CDR2 as YNFKEQ. The CDR3 is 14 residues long. Here the CDR3 reads CASSQDNHNQPQHF. CDR3 DNA sequence: TGTGCCAGCAGCCAAGATAACCACAATCAGCCCCAGCATTTT.

The chain carries TRBV7-9 and TRBJ2-1, with D perhaps matching TRBD1 or TRBD2 (5 bases each). The CDR3 is made up of 19 amino acids. Trimming stripped 5 bases from V and 2 bases from J, with 25 bases between. CDR1 is SEHNR, CDR2 FQNEAQ, per germline (reference sequence). This CDR3 reads CASSRRTSRGPDPYNEQFF. The CDR3 nucleotides are TGTGCCAGCAGCCGAAGGACGAGTCGGGGACCCGACCCCTACAATGAGCAGTTCTTC.

The chain links TRBV5-1 to TRBJ2-1; 7 bases match TRBD2. The V and J ends lost 0 bases and 2 bases, in that order; junction bases with no gene match: 2. The CDR3 has 15 amino acids. Looked up from germline, CDR1 is SGHRS and CDR2 is YFSETQ. The CDR3 nucleotides read TGCGCCAGCAGCTTGGAGGCGGGAGCCTACAATGAGCAGTTCTTC. Amino acid sequence: CASSLEAGAYNEQFF.

The chain combines TRBV7-2 with TRBJ1-3; D is uncertain. This CDR3 comprises 14 residues. The germline gives CDR1 SGHTA, CDR2 FQGNSA. V lost 6 bases and J 4 bases, leaving 13 bases between the germline ends. The CDR3 loop is CASSRSALGNTIYF. The CDR3 DNA sequence: TGTGCCAGCAGTCGATCTGCCCTGGGAAACACCATATATTTT. The full variable domain, in which reference TRBV7-2 and TRBJ1-3 provide the parts outside the CDR3, is GAGVSQSPSNKVTEKGKDVELRCDPISGHTALYWYRQSLGQGLEFLIYFQGNSAPDKSGLPSDRFSAERTGGSVSTLTIQRTQQEDSAVYLCASSRSALGNTIYFGEGSWLTVV.

V gene TRBV6-4 combines with J gene TRBJ1-3; D gene ambiguous. The CDR3 is 14 residues long. Between the trimmed V and J ends, which lost 2 bases and 2 bases, there was a span of 7 bases. Germline V lookup: CDR1 MRHNA, CDR2 SNTAGT. The CDR3 DNA follows: TGTGCCAGCAGTGACATTAAAACTGGAAACACCATATATTTT. It codes for CASSDIKTGNTIYF.

This clone is a singleton in its sample. The chain links TRBV27 to TRBJ1-1, with D perhaps matching TRBD1 (6 bases). CDR3 length equals 14 residues. Germline values: CDR1 MNHEY, CDR2 SMNVEV (reference sequence). Between the trimmed V and J ends, which lost 3 bases and 1 base, there was a span of 9 bases. The CDR3 DNA sequence: TGTGCCAGCAGTTTTAGGGGGAAGAACACTGAAGCTTTCTTT. Translated: CASSFRGKNTEAFF.

This chain connects TRBV7-3 to TRBJ2-1; the match to TRBD2 covers 9 bases. This CDR3 is 15 amino acids long. Germline lookup yields CDR1 SGHTA and CDR2 FQGTGA. The V gene end was trimmed by 1 base and the J gene end by 9 bases; junction bases not matched to a gene: 7. This CDR3 reads CASSLIAGGFSEQFF. For the CDR3, the DNA is TGTGCCAGCAGCTTAATCGCGGGAGGGTTTAGTGAGCAGTTCTTC.